This is a list of T cell receptor beta chains from one sample in a study of OX40 agonist ivuxolimab in advanced cancers. Measured with immunoSEQ multiplex PCR; TCRdb has only the in-frame clones, and not every one. The sample includes more than 50,000 clones, around 85% of them seen just once. The sample consisted of CD4+ or CD8+ T cells sorted from blood, taken in a trial of the OX40 agonist ivuxolimab. These receptors were taken from an adult with an advanced solid tumor such as melanoma, head and neck, liver or kidney cancer. Both conserved end residues are part of each CDR3. A D gene is named only where the DNA matches it firmly. Some rows have no size entry. The others give once, few or many, or a class for an expanded clone.

v_gene: TRBV4-1; abundance: NA; d_gene: TRBD1; j_gene: TRBJ1-6; CDR3aa: CASSTRQGASSPLHF; CDR3nt: TGCGCCAGCAGCACCCGACAGGGGGCTAGTTCACCCCTCCACTTT
v_gene: TRBV21-1; abundance: medium-sized; d_gene: NA; j_gene: TRBJ1-5; CDR3aa: CASVRGDQPQHF; CDR3nt: TGTGCCAGCGTGAGGGGGGATCAGCCCCAGCATTTT
v_gene: TRBV5-4; abundance: NA; d_gene: NA; j_gene: TRBJ2-3; CDR3aa: CASSLASDTQYF; CDR3nt: TGTGCCAGCAGCTTGGCGTCAGATACGCAGTATTTT
v_gene: TRBV10-3; abundance: NA; d_gene: NA; j_gene: TRBJ2-6; CDR3aa: CAISEPGSGGANVLTF; CDR3nt: TGTGCCATCAGTGAGCCGGGGAGTGGTGGGGCCAACGTCCTGACTTTC
v_gene: TRBV2; abundance: once; d_gene: NA; j_gene: TRBJ2-1; CDR3aa: CASSETPDSRGEQFF; CDR3nt: TGTGCCAGCAGCGAGACACCGGACAGCCGGGGTGAGCAGTTCTTC
v_gene: TRBV5-1; abundance: NA; d_gene: TRBD1; j_gene: TRBJ1-2; CDR3aa: CASSAGTGNNGYTF; CDR3nt: TGCGCCAGCAGCGCCGGGACAGGGAACAATGGCTACACCTTC
v_gene: TRBV5-1; abundance: NA; d_gene: NA; j_gene: TRBJ2-3; CDR3aa: CASSLEGGTDTQYF; CDR3nt: TGCGCCAGCAGCTTGGAAGGGGGGACAGATACGCAGTATTTT
v_gene: TRBV2; abundance: NA; d_gene: NA; j_gene: TRBJ1-6; CDR3aa: CASSDNGGGSPLHF; CDR3nt: TGTGCCAGCAGTGACAATGGGGGGGGTTCACCCCTCCACTTT
v_gene: TRBV6-5; abundance: NA; d_gene: NA; j_gene: TRBJ1-1; CDR3aa: CASSYLDSLNTEAFF; CDR3nt: TGTGCCAGCAGTTACCTGGACAGTCTGAACACTGAAGCTTTCTTT
v_gene: TRBV5-6; abundance: NA; d_gene: TRBD2; j_gene: TRBJ2-5; CDR3aa: CASSRGIVTSGQETQYF; CDR3nt: TGTGCCAGCAGCCGAGGGATTGTGACTAGCGGTCAAGAGACCCAGTACTTC
v_gene: TRBV5-6; abundance: few; d_gene: NA; j_gene: TRBJ1-3; CDR3aa: CASSLYSPTSGNTIYF; CDR3nt: TGTGCCAGCAGCTTGTACAGCCCGACCTCTGGAAACACCATATATTTT
v_gene: TRBV18; abundance: NA; d_gene: TRBD1; j_gene: TRBJ2-1; CDR3aa: CASSQTGDSYNEQFF; CDR3nt: TGTGCCAGCTCCCAGACAGGGGACTCCTACAATGAGCAGTTCTTC
v_gene: TRBV28; abundance: NA; d_gene: TRBD2; j_gene: TRBJ2-2; CDR3aa: CASSPSGANTGELFF; CDR3nt: TGTGCCAGCAGTCCAAGCGGGGCGAACACCGGGGAGCTGTTTTTT
v_gene: TRBV7-8; abundance: few; d_gene: TRBD1; j_gene: TRBJ1-5; CDR3aa: CASSPGDRGVNQPQHF; CDR3nt: TGTGCCAGCAGCCCCGGGGACAGGGGCGTCAATCAGCCCCAGCATTTT
v_gene: TRBV6-5; abundance: NA; d_gene: TRBD1; j_gene: TRBJ1-5; CDR3aa: CASSSLTGGQPQHF; CDR3nt: TGTGCCAGCAGTTCTCTGACAGGGGGCCAGCCCCAGCATTTT
v_gene: TRBV5-4; abundance: NA; d_gene: TRBD1; j_gene: TRBJ2-2; CDR3aa: CASSPGTGGGVGELFF; CDR3nt: TGTGCCAGCAGCCCCGGGACAGGGGGTGGTGTCGGGGAGCTGTTTTTT
v_gene: TRBV10-3; abundance: once; d_gene: TRBD1; j_gene: TRBJ2-5; CDR3aa: CAIRPGTGDETQYF; CDR3nt: TGTGCCATCAGACCCGGGACAGGGGACGAGACCCAGTACTTC
v_gene: TRBV2; abundance: NA; d_gene: NA; j_gene: TRBJ2-5; CDR3aa: CASRRLKWTQYF; CDR3nt: TGTGCCAGCAGACGACTCAAGTGGACCCAGTACTTC
v_gene: TRBV29-1; abundance: once; d_gene: NA; j_gene: TRBJ1-4; CDR3aa: CSGYTGGTNEKLFF; CDR3nt: TGCAGCGGTTACACGGGGGGAACTAATGAAAAACTGTTTTTT
v_gene: TRBV27; abundance: NA; d_gene: TRBD2; j_gene: TRBJ2-7; CDR3aa: CASSYTGTSYEQYF; CDR3nt: TGTGCCAGCAGTTACACCGGGACTAGCTACGAGCAGTACTTC
v_gene: TRBV19; abundance: NA; d_gene: TRBD2; j_gene: TRBJ2-1; CDR3aa: CASRPNSGRALEQFF; CDR3nt: TGTGCCAGTAGACCCAACAGCGGGAGGGCCCTTGAGCAGTTCTTC
v_gene: TRBV6-1; abundance: NA; d_gene: TRBD1; j_gene: TRBJ2-3; CDR3aa: CASSHPGQGTDTQYF; CDR3nt: TGTGCCAGCAGTCATCCCGGACAGGGTACAGATACGCAGTATTTT
v_gene: TRBV18; abundance: NA; d_gene: NA; j_gene: TRBJ1-1; CDR3aa: CATQAVDMNTEAFF; CDR3nt: TGTGCCACCCAAGCAGTGGACATGAACACTGAAGCTTTCTTT
v_gene: TRBV11-2; abundance: NA; d_gene: NA; j_gene: TRBJ2-2; CDR3aa: CASSLEGSGPGELFF; CDR3nt: TGTGCCAGCAGCTTAGAAGGGTCGGGGCCCGGGGAGCTGTTTTTT
v_gene: TRBV27; abundance: NA; d_gene: TRBD2; j_gene: TRBJ2-5; CDR3aa: CASSLLAGGQETQYF; CDR3nt: TGTGCCAGCAGTTTACTAGCGGGGGGACAAGAGACCCAGTACTTC
v_gene: TRBV19; abundance: NA; d_gene: TRBD1; j_gene: TRBJ2-7; CDR3aa: CATRGDRAAEQYF; CDR3nt: TGTGCCACCAGGGGGGACAGGGCTGCCGAGCAGTACTTC
v_gene: TRBV2; abundance: NA; d_gene: TRBD2; j_gene: TRBJ2-3; CDR3aa: CASSERGGQTDTQYF; CDR3nt: TGTGCCAGCAGTGAACGGGGGGGGCAGACAGATACGCAGTATTTT
v_gene: TRBV19; abundance: once; d_gene: TRBD1; j_gene: TRBJ2-2; CDR3aa: CASSTSTGYGGELFF; CDR3nt: TGTGCCAGTAGTACCTCGACAGGGTATGGCGGGGAGCTGTTTTTT
v_gene: TRBV30; abundance: NA; d_gene: TRBD2; j_gene: TRBJ2-7; CDR3aa: CALVGGGHYEQYF; CDR3nt: TGTGCCTTGGTCGGGGGGGGCCACTACGAGCAGTACTTC
v_gene: TRBV27; abundance: NA; d_gene: NA; j_gene: TRBJ1-5; CDR3aa: CASRSLGVPSNQPQHF; CDR3nt: TGTGCCAGCAGGTCGCTCGGGGTTCCTAGCAATCAGCCCCAGCATTTT
v_gene: TRBV4-2; abundance: NA; d_gene: NA; j_gene: TRBJ2-1; CDR3aa: CASSQEVGGYNEQFF; CDR3nt: TGTGCCAGCAGCCAAGAAGTGGGGGGCTACAATGAGCAGTTCTTC
v_gene: TRBV6-5; abundance: once; d_gene: TRBD1; j_gene: TRBJ2-7; CDR3aa: CASSPTLGQGYEQYF; CDR3nt: TGTGCCAGCAGCCCAACCTTGGGACAGGGTTACGAGCAGTACTTC
v_gene: TRBV9; abundance: NA; d_gene: NA; j_gene: TRBJ2-3; CDR3aa: CASSVRGTDTQYF; CDR3nt: TGTGCCAGCAGCGTCAGGGGCACAGATACGCAGTATTTT
v_gene: TRBV2; abundance: NA; d_gene: NA; j_gene: TRBJ2-3; CDR3aa: CASSRRGPSTDTQYF; CDR3nt: TGTGCCAGCAGTAGGAGGGGGCCTAGCACAGATACGCAGTATTTT
v_gene: TRBV13; abundance: NA; d_gene: NA; j_gene: TRBJ1-2; CDR3aa: CASSGSGADYGYTF; CDR3nt: TGTGCCAGCAGCGGCAGCGGGGCAGACTATGGCTACACCTTC
v_gene: TRBV5-4; abundance: NA; d_gene: NA; j_gene: TRBJ1-2; CDR3aa: CASSYDQGNYGYTF; CDR3nt: TGTGCCAGCAGCTATGACCAGGGAAACTATGGCTACACCTTC
v_gene: TRBV30; abundance: NA; d_gene: NA; j_gene: TRBJ1-2; CDR3aa: CAWLGGNNYGYTF; CDR3nt: TGTGCCTGGCTGGGAGGGAATAACTATGGCTACACCTTC
v_gene: TRBV2; abundance: NA; d_gene: TRBD1; j_gene: TRBJ2-2; CDR3aa: CASSEGRQGDTGELFF; CDR3nt: TGTGCCAGCAGTGAAGGGCGACAGGGAGACACCGGGGAGCTGTTTTTT
v_gene: TRBV7-2; abundance: NA; d_gene: TRBD2; j_gene: TRBJ2-3; CDR3aa: CASSGASVRGGATQYF; CDR3nt: TGTGCCAGCAGCGGAGCTTCGGTGCGGGGGGGTGCTACGCAGTATTTT
v_gene: TRBV6-5; abundance: NA; d_gene: NA; j_gene: TRBJ2-7; CDR3aa: CASSRTRGTDYEQYF; CDR3nt: TGTGCCAGCAGTCGAACCCGGGGGACCGATTACGAGCAGTACTTC
v_gene: TRBV9; abundance: NA; d_gene: TRBD2; j_gene: TRBJ2-1; CDR3aa: CASSDRTSVNEQFF; CDR3nt: TGTGCCAGCAGCGATAGGACTAGCGTCAATGAGCAGTTCTTC
v_gene: TRBV9; abundance: NA; d_gene: TRBD1; j_gene: TRBJ2-7; CDR3aa: CASSVTGDSYEQYF; CDR3nt: TGTGCCAGCAGCGTAACAGGGGACTCCTACGAGCAGTACTTC
v_gene: TRBV7-2; abundance: once; d_gene: NA; j_gene: TRBJ2-3; CDR3aa: CASSLAHLGLDTQYF; CDR3nt: TGTGCCAGCAGCTTAGCGCATCTAGGTTTAGATACGCAGTATTTT
v_gene: TRBV5-1; abundance: NA; d_gene: TRBD1; j_gene: TRBJ2-7; CDR3aa: CASSVGLGQGHEQYF; CDR3nt: TGCGCCAGCAGCGTAGGACTTGGACAGGGCCACGAGCAGTACTTC
v_gene: TRBV9; abundance: NA; d_gene: NA; j_gene: TRBJ2-1; CDR3aa: CASSVGRDYNEQFF; CDR3nt: TGTGCCAGCAGCGTCGGCCGTGACTACAATGAGCAGTTCTTC
v_gene: TRBV5-1; abundance: NA; d_gene: NA; j_gene: TRBJ2-3; CDR3aa: CASSPDVTETDTQYF; CDR3nt: TGCGCCAGCAGCCCGGACGTGACGGAAACAGATACGCAGTATTTT
v_gene: TRBV5-1; abundance: NA; d_gene: NA; j_gene: TRBJ1-4; CDR3aa: CASARGGGSNEKLFF; CDR3nt: TGCGCCAGCGCTAGGGGAGGCGGTAGTAATGAAAAACTGTTTTTT
v_gene: TRBV18; abundance: NA; d_gene: TRBD1; j_gene: TRBJ2-6; CDR3aa: CASSGQGLISGANVLTF; CDR3nt: TGTGCCAGCTCCGGACAGGGTCTTATCTCTGGGGCCAACGTCCTGACTTTC
v_gene: TRBV25-1; abundance: once; d_gene: NA; j_gene: TRBJ2-7; CDR3aa: CASRDHRGTYEQYF; CDR3nt: TGTGCCAGCAGGGACCATCGGGGAACCTACGAGCAGTACTTC
v_gene: TRBV7-9; abundance: NA; d_gene: NA; j_gene: TRBJ2-1; CDR3aa: CASSSTVSGYEQFF; CDR3nt: TGTGCCAGCAGCTCGACAGTTTCCGGCTATGAACAGTTCTTC
v_gene: TRBV7-9; abundance: NA; d_gene: NA; j_gene: TRBJ1-6; CDR3aa: CASSLMDSPLHF; CDR3nt: TGTGCCAGCAGCTTAATGGATTCACCCCTCCACTTT
v_gene: TRBV5-1; abundance: NA; d_gene: NA; j_gene: TRBJ2-2; CDR3aa: CASSLGQNTGELFF; CDR3nt: TGCGCCAGCAGCTTGGGCCAGAACACCGGGGAGCTGTTTTTT
v_gene: TRBV6-5; abundance: NA; d_gene: TRBD1; j_gene: TRBJ2-1; CDR3aa: CASSRLGQSFNEQFF; CDR3nt: TGTGCCAGCAGTCGCCTGGGACAGAGTTTCAATGAGCAGTTCTTC
v_gene: TRBV18; abundance: NA; d_gene: NA; j_gene: TRBJ1-3; CDR3aa: CASSPEQSSGNTIYF; CDR3nt: TGTGCCAGCTCACCAGAACAGAGCTCTGGAAACACCATATATTTT